Sequencing of this T cell receptor beta chain was carried out in a study of beta chain features in type 1 diabetes. Every isolated RNA sample was fully reverse transcribed, so sequencing captured expressed TCRB transcripts. The data were produced by immunoSEQ multiplex PCR, yet TCRdb's version contains in-frame clones alone and is incomplete. The sample consists of some 160,000 clones, roughly 9% of them appearing once. On this clone: What it binds is not known.

The CDR3 is 12 amino acids. V gave up 5 bases and J gave up 3 bases; unmatched junction bases: 3. CDR1 SQVTM and CDR2 ANQGSEA come from the germline V gene. Study conclusions and caveats: For Type 1 diabetes patients, all four CD4+ subsets carried TCRB CDR3s that were moderately but significantly shorter. Fewer junction insertions and more nucleotide deletions appeared in type 1 diabetes patients.

CD45RO/CCR7/CD25/CD127/CD95/CD27 sorting isolated CD4+ naive, central memory, regulatory and stem cell-like memory cells. The sequence came from a woman aged 25 to 39 with type 1 diabetes. Sequenced sample: central memory CD4+ T cells from blood. The V call is TRBV29-1, the J call TRBJ1-2; 7 nucleotides agree with TRBD1. The CDR3 nucleotides read TGCAGCGTTTTTGGGACAGACTATGGCTACACCTTC. Its protein product is CSVFGTDYGYTF.